Below are 26 T cell receptor beta chains sequenced from a single sample in a study. TCRdb independently ran MiXCR on the RT-PCR reads; one entry per CDR3 protein. Here the sample spans almost 700,000 distinct CDR3 sequences, 13% to 15% being singletons. The sequenced sample was memory CD4+ T cells from blood. The receptors derive from a female donor in good health, serving as a healthy control.

This clonotype was seen many times. This chain links TRBV6-6 with TRBJ2-1; 9 positions match TRBD2. The trim removed 5 bases at V and 9 bases at J, leaving 5 bases unmatched. CDR1 is MNHNY, CDR2 SVGAGI, per germline (reference sequence). The CDR3 sequence is 13 residues long. This CDR3 reads CASSGRAGGEQFF. CDR3 sequence (DNA): TGTGCCAGCAGTGGGCGAGCGGGAGGTGAGCAGTTCTTC.

The gene calls are TRBV19 and TRBJ1-1, with D maybe TRBD1 (5 bases). The CDR3 runs 14 residues. Trimming shortened V by 7 bases and J by 1 base, and 13 bases separated the two germline ends. CDR1 and CDR2 (germline): LNHDA, SQIVND (reference sequence). This CDR3 is CASTTGRENTEAFF. The CDR3 DNA follows: TGTGCCAGTACCACGGGACGGGAGAACACTGAAGCTTTCTTT.

The chain recombines TRBV27 with TRBJ2-7; TRBD1 might be the D (5 bases). The CDR3 runs 16 residues. The V gene lost 2 bases and the J gene lost 0 bases, with 14 bases spanning the gap. Looked up from germline, CDR1 is MNHEY and CDR2 is SMNVEV (reference sequence). This chain's CDR3 is CASSLGRQKYSYEQYF. The CDR3 DNA reads TGTGCCAGCAGTTTAGGTAGACAGAAATACTCCTACGAGCAGTACTTC.

CDR3 in DNA: TGTGCCAGCTCACCAGCTCAGGGAGCCACTGAAGCTTTCTTT. Residues: CASSPAQGATEAFF. This chain links TRBV18 with TRBJ1-1; D possibly corresponds to TRBD1 (5 bases). In germline, CDR1 is KGHSH, CDR2 LQKENI. The CDR3 is made up of 14 amino acids. Trimming took off 2 bases at V and 4 bases at J, with 11 bases between the two ends.

This clonotype was counted between two and nine times. This chain joins TRBV6-5 and TRBJ1-2; 9 bases are shared with TRBD1. The CDR3 is 16 residues long. With 5 bases clipped from V and 5 bases from J, the junction kept 12 bases outside the gene matches. Germline V lookup: CDR1 MNHEY, CDR2 SVGAGI. As DNA, the CDR3 is TGTGCCAGCAGTCATCTAACAGGGGGCGAGGGATATGGCTACACCTTC. Its translation: CASSHLTGGEGYGYTF.

This clonotype was counted many times. This chain uses TRBV12-3 or TRBV12-4 with TRBJ1-5; 7 bases match TRBD1. This CDR3 is built from 15 residues. With V trimmed by 3 bases and J by 2 bases, 4 bases remained unmatched. The CDR3 DNA is TGTGCCAGCAGTTTCGGACAGGTGGGCAATCAGCCCCAGCATTTT. Its translation is CASSFGQVGNQPQHF.

The CDR3 sequence is CASSQVTGVGYNEQFF. Written as DNA, the CDR3 is TGTGCCAGCAGCCAAGTCACGGGAGTTGGGTACAATGAGCAGTTCTTC. The rearrangement links TRBV3-1 to TRBJ2-1; TRBD2 might be the D (6 bases). Looked up from germline, CDR1 is LGHDT and CDR2 is YNNKEL (reference sequence). Trimming cost V 1 base and J 4 bases, with 14 bases left between them. This CDR3 region has 16 residues.

V is TRBV11-1 and J is TRBJ2-7; D is perhaps TRBD1 (5 bases). The CDR3 runs to 14 residues. Looked up from germline, CDR1 is SGHAT and CDR2 is FQDESV (reference sequence). With 5 bases removed from V and 0 bases from J, the gap between germline ends came to 11 bases. The CDR3 nucleotides read TGTGCCAGCAGCCTGGGGCCAGTCTCCTACGAGCAGTACTTC. Encoded protein: CASSLGPVSYEQYF. Using reference TRBV11-1 and TRBJ2-7 for the parts outside the CDR3, the full variable domain is EAEVAQSPRYKITEKSQAVAFWCDPISGHATLYWYRQILGQGPELLVQFQDESVVDDSQLPKDRFSAERLKGVDSTLKIQPAELGDSAMYLCASSLGPVSYEQYFGPGTRLTVT.

This clonotype was recorded at least ten times. The gene calls are TRBV20-1 and TRBJ2-7, with D tentatively TRBD1 or TRBD2 (5 bases each). Trimming cost V 1 base and J 1 base, with 11 bases left between them. Germline assignment: CDR1 DFQATT and CDR2 SNEGSKA (reference sequence). This CDR3 has 14 residues. The CDR3 DNA is TGCAGTGCTAGAGCGGGGCGTTCTTCCTACGAGCAGTACTTC. It codes for CSARAGRSSYEQYF.

The chain has TRBV2 and TRBJ1-5; D gene ambiguous. Between the trimmed V and J ends, which lost 6 bases and 5 bases, there was a span of 5 bases. Germline V CDR1 and CDR2: SNHLY, FYNNEI. The CDR3 loop spans 11 amino acids. CDR3 in DNA: TGTGCCAGCAGCCGGGATCAGCCCCAGCATTTT. This translates into CASSRDQPQHF.

The CDR3 region is CASSGGDSRQKLFF. The CDR3, as DNA: TGTGCCAGCTCAGGGGGGGACAGCCGGCAAAAACTGTTTTTT. V gene TRBV18 combines with J gene TRBJ1-4, with 7 bases identical to TRBD1. In germline, CDR1 is KGHSH, CDR2 LQKENI. This CDR3 contains 14 residues. Trimming cost V 5 bases and J 9 bases; bases outside gene matches: 9.

This clonotype has only a few counts. This chain joins TRBV6-6 and TRBJ1-5; D is undetermined. This CDR3 has 16 residues. Looked up from germline, CDR1 is MNHNY and CDR2 is SVGAGI (reference sequence). V was trimmed by 4 bases and J by 0 bases, leaving 13 bases between them. The DNA of the CDR3 is TGTGCCAGCAGTTCGTCCCCGGGAGGTAGCAATCAGCCCCAGCATTTT. It yields the protein CASSSSPGGSNQPQHF.

The chain recombines TRBV3-1 with TRBJ1-1, with D unresolved. This CDR3 region has 14 residues. V was clipped by 1 base and J by 5 bases, with 11 bases between them. Per germline, CDR1 LGHDT and CDR2 YNNKEL (reference sequence). The CDR3 here is CASSQGFRGTEAFF. The CDR3 coding sequence is TGTGCCAGCAGCCAAGGATTCCGGGGAACTGAAGCTTTCTTT.

The rearrangement uses TRBV25-1 and TRBJ2-7, with D perhaps matching TRBD1 or TRBD2 (6 bases each). Trimming cost V 1 base and J 4 bases, with 8 bases left between them. Germline assignment: CDR1 MGHDK and CDR2 SYGVNS. The CDR3 runs 13 residues. CDR3 region: CASSEWRGYEQYF. The CDR3 DNA follows: TGTGCCAGCAGTGAATGGAGGGGGTACGAGCAGTACTTC.

The gene calls are TRBV19 and TRBJ2-2; no definite D call. Germline CDR1 is LNHDA and CDR2 is SQIVND (reference sequence). Between the trimmed V and J ends, which lost 9 bases and 8 bases, there was a span of 13 bases. The CDR3 is made up of 12 amino acids. The CDR3 is CASSTWTGELFF. The CDR3 DNA reads TGTGCCAGCTCGACTTGGACGGGGGAGCTGTTTTTT.

This clonotype was counted at least ten times. The chain employs TRBV7-2 and TRBJ2-7, with 10 bases aligning to TRBD2. Germline CDR1 and CDR2: SGHTA and FQGNSA. This CDR3 region has 14 residues. The V segment lost 4 bases and the J segment 12 bases; nucleotides outside the gene matches: 12. The CDR3 protein is CASSSPYSGRTVYF. The CDR3 DNA sequence: TGTGCCAGCAGCTCCCCTTATAGCGGGAGGACCGTGTACTTC.

This clonotype was counted at least ten times. The chain is built from TRBV12-3 or TRBV12-4 and TRBJ2-1; 8 bases map to TRBD2. This CDR3 is built from 14 residues. The junction had 8 bases not matched to a gene; V was cut back by 6 bases and J by 7 bases. As DNA, the CDR3 is TGTGCCAGCAGGGCCGGGGGGGCTCGAAATGAGCAGTTCTTC. Translation gives CASRAGGARNEQFF.

In its sample, this clonotype was seen a few times. This sequence joins TRBV4-1 and TRBJ2-7; D may be TRBD1 (6 bases). V was clipped by 4 bases and J by 2 bases, with 15 bases between them. The length of the CDR3 is 15 residues. Germline CDR1 and CDR2: MGHRA and YSYEKL. As DNA, the CDR3 is TGCGCCAGCAGCCGGCAAGACAGGCAGGCCTACGAGCAGTACTTC. The encoded protein is CASSRQDRQAYEQYF.

This clonotype was found a few times. The J gene is TRBJ2-5, the V gene TRBV2; a possible D gene is TRBD1 (6 bases). This CDR3 region has 16 residues. Trimming removed 0 bases from V and 5 bases from J, with 16 bases in between. Germline lookup yields CDR1 SNHLY and CDR2 FYNNEI. The CDR3 loop is CASSEARQGKRETQYF. The CDR3, as DNA: TGTGCCAGCAGTGAAGCGCGGCAGGGGAAGAGGGAGACCCAGTACTTC.

The chain links TRBV5-4 to TRBJ2-2; possibly TRBD2 for D (5 bases). In germline, CDR1 is SGHNT, CDR2 YYREEE (reference sequence). The germline V and J ends were trimmed by 1 base and 5 bases, with 15 bases remaining between them. CDR3 length: 16 residues. The CDR3 loop reads CASSLKTGSRTGELFF. In DNA, the CDR3 is TGTGCCAGCAGCTTGAAGACGGGGTCACGGACCGGGGAGCTGTTTTTT.

This clonotype has just a few counts. The chain links TRBV27 to TRBJ2-5; 7 bases match TRBD2. J lost 3 bases, V lost 5 bases, and 6 bases had no gene match. This CDR3 has 14 residues. Germline CDR1 reads MNHEY; CDR2 reads SMNVEV (reference sequence). The DNA for the CDR3 is TGTGCCAGCAGTCCCCGGGGGAGGGAAGAGACCCAGTACTTC. It codes for CASSPRGREETQYF.

The chain couples TRBV3-1 to TRBJ1-5; 7 bases are shared with TRBD1. V trimming: 1 base; J trimming: 0 bases; junction bases outside the gene matches: 9. Per germline, CDR1 LGHDT and CDR2 YNNKEL (reference sequence). The CDR3 is 18 residues long. The CDR3 sequence is CASSQGLVGGYSNQPQHF. As DNA, the CDR3 is TGTGCCAGCAGCCAAGGTTTAGTAGGGGGCTATAGCAATCAGCCCCAGCATTTT. Full variable domain (missing parts from reference TRBV3-1 and TRBJ1-5): DTAVSQTPKYLVTQMGNDKSIKCEQNLGHDTMYWYKQDSKKFLKIMFSYNNKELIINETVPNRFSPKSPDKAHLNLHINSLELGDSAVYFCASSQGLVGGYSNQPQHFGDGTRLSIL.

Many counts were recorded for this clonotype. The chain has TRBV12-3 or TRBV12-4 and TRBJ1-4; D is uncertain. This CDR3 region has 15 residues. Trimming shortened V by 5 bases and J by 4 bases, and 14 bases separated the two germline ends. For the CDR3, the DNA is TGTGCCAGCAGTCCCCCGACGGAGATTAATGAAAAACTGTTTTTT. It specifies CASSPPTEINEKLFF.

Only a few counts were recorded for this clonotype. V and J are TRBV28 and TRBJ2-7; 11 nucleotides align to TRBD2. The CDR3 is 15 amino acids. Looked up from germline, CDR1 is MDHEN and CDR2 is SYDVKM. The V gene end was trimmed by 5 bases and the J gene end by 4 bases; junction bases not matched to a gene: 7. The chain's CDR3 is CASSPSGLADYEQYF. The CDR3 bases are TGTGCCAGCAGTCCCTCGGGACTAGCGGATTACGAGCAGTACTTC.

CDR3: CASSLMMETQYF. The CDR3 nucleotides are TGTGCCAGCAGCTTAATGATGGAGACCCAGTACTTC. V gene TRBV7-2 combines with J gene TRBJ2-5; no reliable D call. The germline V gene encodes CDR1 SGHTA and CDR2 FQGNSA. V was shortened by 2 bases and J by 5 bases, with 6 bases between the two germline ends. The CDR3 is 12 amino acids.

The chain joins TRBV4-1 to TRBJ1-4, with TRBD1 matching 8 bases. CDR1 is MGHRA and CDR2 is YSYEKL in the germline V gene. This CDR3 is 13 amino acids long. The trim removed 11 bases at V and 6 bases at J, leaving 8 bases unmatched. CDR3 in amino acids: CAGQTTGDEKLFF. The CDR3 nucleotides read TGCGCCGGACAGACGACAGGGGATGAAAAACTGTTTTTT.